These T cell receptor beta chains were read from a single sample in a study of T cells in Graves' hyperthyroidism and ophthalmopathy. TCRdb reprocessed the multiplex PCR reads via MiXCR and lists one record per CDR3 protein. This table holds some 270,000 distinct CDR3 sequences, 13% found once. What was sequenced was blood. The receptors here all came from a woman aged 25 to 39 with Graves' hyperthyroidism that later progressed to Graves' ophthalmopathy. Both conserved end residues are part of each CDR3. Fields, in order: CDR3 protein, CDR3 DNA, CDR3 length, J gene, V gene, D gene, clone size. The D gene is left open where the match is weak. Clone sizes are given selectively: once, few, many, or a class where the clone is expanded.

CASSYPRTDPNSNQPQHF TGTGCCAGCAGTTACCCGAGGACAGACCCGAATAGCAATCAGCCCCAGCATTTT 18 TRBJ1-5 TRBV6-2/TRBV6-3 NA many
CASSYPGGSRSDNEQFF TGTGCCAGCAGCTACCCAGGGGGTAGCCGGTCCGACAATGAGCAGTTCTTC 17 TRBJ2-1 TRBV5-4 TRBD1 many
CASSQTGAQETQYF TGTGCCAGCAGCCAGACGGGAGCCCAAGAGACCCAGTACTTC 14 TRBJ2-5 TRBV7-9 NA many
CASSSRTGRSGANVLTF TGTGCCAGCAGCTCCCGGACAGGCCGATCTGGGGCCAACGTCCTGACTTTC 17 TRBJ2-6 TRBV7-9 TRBD1 few
CASSLNPLFENTEAFF TGTGCCAGCAGTTTAAACCCCCTTTTTGAGAACACTGAAGCTTTCTTT 16 TRBJ1-1 TRBV12-3/TRBV12-4 NA many
CASSLGEGDTQYF TGCGCCAGCAGCCTCGGGGAGGGGGATACGCAGTATTTT 13 TRBJ2-3 TRBV4-1 TRBD2 many
CASSPGLAGGPADTQYF TGCGCCAGCAGCCCGGGACTAGCGGGAGGGCCGGCAGATACGCAGTATTTT 17 TRBJ2-3 TRBV5-1 TRBD2 NA
CASSQAGGGNTEAFF TGTGCCAGCAGCCAGGCAGGGGGGGGGAACACTGAAGCTTTCTTT 15 TRBJ1-1 TRBV4-2 TRBD1 few
CASSHGGWDEKLFF TGTGCCAGCAGTCACGGGGGGTGGGATGAAAAACTGTTTTTT 14 TRBJ1-4 TRBV28 NA many
CASSTNAKIDTQYF TGTGCCAGCAGTACTAACGCGAAAATAGATACGCAGTATTTT 14 TRBJ2-3 TRBV6-1 NA many
CASSQTEETQYF TGTGCCAGCAGCCAGACAGAAGAGACCCAGTACTTC 12 TRBJ2-5 TRBV12-3/TRBV12-4 NA many
CASSAHVDEQFF TGTGCCAGCAGCGCCCACGTGGATGAGCAGTTCTTC 12 TRBJ2-1 TRBV9 NA many
CASSEVARALNQPQHF TGTGCCAGCAGTGAGGTGGCCAGGGCCCTCAATCAGCCCCAGCATTTT 16 TRBJ1-5 TRBV6-1 NA many
CASSLVAEQGQPQHF TGTGCCAGCAGCTTAGTCGCGGAACAGGGTCAGCCCCAGCATTTT 15 TRBJ1-5 TRBV7-2 NA NA
CASSPRWTGGQHEQYF TGTGCCAGCAGTCCACGATGGACAGGGGGCCAGCACGAGCAGTACTTC 16 TRBJ2-7 TRBV28 TRBD1 many
CASSDQNRDGAPQHF TGTGCCAGCAGCGATCAAAACAGGGATGGGGCTCCCCAGCATTTT 15 TRBJ1-5 TRBV4-2 NA NA
CASSVRQGASETQYF TGTGCCAGCAGCGTCCGACAGGGGGCGAGCGAGACCCAGTACTTC 15 TRBJ2-5 TRBV5-6 TRBD1 NA
CASSQDLPTTSGIYNEQFF TGTGCCAGCAGCCAAGACCTGCCCACGACTAGCGGGATCTACAATGAGCAGTTCTTC 19 TRBJ2-1 TRBV4-2 TRBD2 NA
CASSLRDSLYGYTF TGTGCCAGCAGTTTAAGGGACAGCCTCTATGGCTACACCTTC 14 TRBJ1-2 TRBV28 TRBD1 many
CASSQGAGTFNEKLFF TGTGCCAGCAGCCAAGGGGCGGGGACATTCAATGAAAAACTGTTTTTT 16 TRBJ1-4 TRBV4-2 NA NA
CASSSSGVGNNEQFF TGTGCCAGCAGCTCGAGCGGGGTCGGTAACAATGAGCAGTTCTTC 15 TRBJ2-1 TRBV7-9 TRBD2 many
CASSPPGSNTGELFF TGTGCCAGCAGCCCTCCGGGTTCGAACACCGGGGAGCTGTTTTTT 15 TRBJ2-2 TRBV9 NA NA
CASSVMGSSYNEQFF TGTGCCAGCAGCGTTATGGGGAGCTCCTACAATGAGCAGTTCTTC 15 TRBJ2-1 TRBV9 NA few
CSARDPRGEQFF TGCAGTGCTAGGGACCCGCGGGGTGAGCAGTTCTTC 12 TRBJ2-1 TRBV20-1 NA NA
CSARRTGRAANQPQHF TGCAGTGCCAGACGGACGGGTCGTGCGGCCAATCAGCCCCAGCATTTT 16 TRBJ1-5 TRBV20-1 NA NA
CASSVDGLALTYNEQFF TGTGCCAGCAGCGTAGATGGACTAGCGTTGACCTACAATGAGCAGTTCTTC 17 TRBJ2-1 TRBV7-2 TRBD2 many
CSVEDTLGTGQETQYF TGCAGCGTTGAAGACACCTTAGGGACAGGACAAGAGACCCAGTACTTC 16 TRBJ2-5 TRBV29-1 TRBD1 many
CAISERQGADTQYF TGTGCCATCAGTGAGCGACAGGGGGCCGATACGCAGTATTTT 14 TRBJ2-3 TRBV10-3 TRBD1 many
CSVRTSGTDTQYF TGCAGCGTGAGGACTAGCGGCACAGATACGCAGTATTTT 13 TRBJ2-3 TRBV29-1 TRBD2 many
CATWASGYEQYF TGTGCCACCTGGGCTAGCGGCTACGAGCAGTACTTC 12 TRBJ2-7 TRBV7-9 TRBD2 many
CASSESGPALDTGELFF TGTGCCAGCAGCGAAAGCGGACCGGCTCTTGACACCGGGGAGCTGTTTTTT 17 TRBJ2-2 TRBV27 NA NA
CASSYSGTRSYEQYF TGTGCCAGCAGTTACTCCGGGACTAGGTCTTACGAGCAGTACTTC 15 TRBJ2-7 TRBV6-6 TRBD2 many
CASSTRRGLAGEQYF TGTGCCAGCAGCACCCGAAGGGGACTAGCGGGCGAGCAGTACTTC 15 TRBJ2-7 TRBV27 TRBD2 many
CASSLATGAGDYEQYF TGTGCCAGCAGCTTAGCCACAGGGGCGGGGGACTACGAGCAGTACTTC 16 TRBJ2-7 TRBV13 NA many
CASSSPAAGSGKLFF TGTGCCAGCAGTTCTCCCGCCGCGGGATCTGGAAAACTGTTTTTT 15 TRBJ1-4 TRBV6-1 NA many